This TCR beta chain was identified in a study of blood T cell repertoires in COVID-19. Clones were sequenced by immunoSEQ multiplex PCR, and TCRdb holds only the in-frame ones, with some missing. The profile shows 150,000 or so clones, over 75% of them singletons. The germline V gene encodes CDR1 LNHDA and CDR2 SQIVND (reference sequence). The CDR3 has 16 amino acids. V shed 3 bases and J shed 3 bases, with 17 bases lying between them. The table lists this clone with a few counts. Sequenced material: peripheral blood. The chain employs TRBV19 and TRBJ1-1; TRBD1 is a possible D gene (6 bases). The sequence derives from a human donor in a cohort sampled during active COVID-19. CDR3: CASSMPWGGQDTEAFF. CDR3 DNA sequence: TGTGCCAGTAGTATGCCTTGGGGGGGGCAGGACACTGAAGCTTTCTTT.